The 22 T cell receptor beta chains below come from one sample, sequenced in a study of CD8+CD57+ T cells in acquired aplastic anemia. Genomic DNA was employed as the template in profiling TCR beta VDJ and CDR3. One entry per CDR3 protein results from TCRdb running MiXCR on the reads. Found here are over 150,000 distinct CDR3 sequences, just over 50% of them singletons; the top ten hold approximately 12%. Sequencing involved patients with CD8+CD57+ cell expansion previously shown by flow cytometry. Specimen: sorted CD4+, CD8+, or CD8+CD57+ T cells (not recorded which) from PBMCs. Every receptor here comes from a human donor with aplastic anemia.

Notes on this clonotype: A much larger clone differs from this one at a single base, so this may be a read error. The CDR3 DNA reads as TGTGCCAGCAGCTATAGCGGGGTGGCATATACGCAGTATTTT. Translation gives CASSYSGVAYTQYF. The J gene is TRBJ2-3, the V gene TRBV11-2, with 8 nucleotides matching TRBD2. This CDR3 comprises 14 residues. Germline-derived CDR1 and CDR2 are SGHAT and FQNNGV. With 4 bases clipped from V and 7 bases from J, the junction kept 7 bases outside the gene matches.

In its sample, this clonotype was seen once. One end of the junction fails to match germline, which may point to a read error. The chain employs TRBV6-5 and TRBJ1-1; D unclear. The length of the CDR3 is 13 residues. Germline assignment: CDR1 MNHEY and CDR2 SVGAGI. CDR3 residues: CASSYGTGIEASF. CDR3 DNA sequence: TGTGCCAGCAGTTACGGAACGGGCATTGAAGCTTCCTTT.

This clonotype was picked up a small number of times. This chain uses TRBV10-1 with TRBJ1-1, with no clear D. This CDR3 has 13 residues. V lost 3 bases to trimming and J lost 1 base, with 6 bases between them. Germline-derived CDR1 and CDR2 are WNHNN and SYGVQD (reference sequence). CDR3: CASSDAGNTEAFF. The CDR3 bases are TGCGCCAGCAGTGATGCAGGGAACACTGAAGCTTTCTTT.

This clonotype was detected a few times. This chain connects TRBV5-1 to TRBJ1-2; 7 bases are a match to TRBD1. Trimming cost V 3 bases and J 6 bases; bases outside gene matches: 5. The CDR3 is 13 residues long. From germline, CDR1 is SGHRS and CDR2 YFSETQ. CDR3 sequence: CASSYGQANGYTF. The CDR3 DNA reads TGCGCCAGCAGCTATGGACAGGCAAATGGCTACACCTTC.

This clonotype was observed once. The chain has TRBV5-1 and TRBJ2-7; 8 nucleotides line up with TRBD1. This CDR3 region has 15 residues. Germline values: CDR1 SGHRS, CDR2 YFSETQ. V shed 4 bases, J shed 2 bases, and the junction held 8 bases outside the gene matches. CDR3 residues: CASSVSGGWAYEQYF. The CDR3 region has the DNA TGCGCCAGCAGCGTCTCAGGGGGCTGGGCCTACGAGCAGTACTTC. The full variable domain, in which reference TRBV5-1 and TRBJ2-7 provide the parts outside the CDR3, is KAGVTQTPRYLIKTRGQQVTLSCSPISGHRSVSWYQQTPGQGLQFLFEYFSETQRNKGNFPGRFSGRQFSNSRSEMNVSTLELGDSALYLCASSVSGGWAYEQYFGPGTRLTVT.

The V call is TRBV7-3, the J call TRBJ2-5, with TRBD1 as a possible D gene (5 bases). The CDR3 totals 13 residues. V was cut by 5 bases and J by 9 bases, with 16 bases left in between. Per the germline V gene, CDR1 is SGHTA and CDR2 is FQGTGA. The CDR3 loop is CASSPDRRVAQYF. CDR3 coding DNA: TGTGCCAGCAGCCCCGACAGACGAGTGGCCCAGTACTTC.

This clonotype was counted many times. The chain has TRBV2 and TRBJ1-5; TRBD1 matches at 7 bases. Trimming cost V 2 bases and J 9 bases; bases outside gene matches: 10. This CDR3 region has 15 residues. Germline V gene data show CDR1 as SNHLY and CDR2 as FYNNEI. The CDR3 loop reads CASSEPDRDGRPQHF. As DNA, the CDR3 is TGTGCCAGCAGTGAACCCGACAGGGATGGACGGCCCCAGCATTTT.

The genes are TRBV24-1 and TRBJ1-1; D is perhaps TRBD1 (5 bases). Germline values: CDR1 KGHDR, CDR2 SFDVKD. With 11 bases removed from V and 2 bases from J, the gap between germline ends came to 14 bases. There are 13 residues in the CDR3. The DNA of the CDR3 is TGTGCCATCAGCCGGGACGACAACACTGAAGCTTTCTTT. Its translation: CAISRDDNTEAFF.

This chain links TRBV7-8 with TRBJ1-6; D possibly corresponds to TRBD1 (5 bases). The CDR3 runs 13 residues. Trimming stripped 6 bases from V and 10 bases from J, with 13 bases between. Germline V CDR1 and CDR2: SGHVS, FQNEAQ. CDR3 sequence (DNA): TGTGCCAGCAGTTTTGGTGGGGACTCACCCCTCCACTTT. This encodes CASSFGGDSPLHF.

This clonotype was recorded once. This rearrangement joins TRBV5-4 to TRBJ1-2, with TRBD1 identical over 10 bases. V trimming: 9 bases; J trimming: 8 bases; junction bases outside the gene matches: 10. The length of the CDR3 is 13 residues. CDR1 SGHNT and CDR2 YYREEE come from the germline V gene (reference sequence). The CDR3 sequence is CAIRQGASDGYTF. In DNA, the CDR3 is TGTGCCATTCGACAGGGGGCATCGGACGGCTACACCTTC.

The rearrangement uses TRBV7-9 and TRBJ1-1; D call uncertain. The CDR3 spans 11 residues. Germline loops: CDR1 SEHNR, CDR2 FQNEAQ (reference sequence). The germline V and J ends were trimmed by 3 bases and 7 bases, with 6 bases remaining between them. This CDR3 reads CASSFMGEAFF. CDR3 sequence (DNA): TGTGCCAGCAGCTTTATGGGTGAAGCTTTCTTT.

This clonotype was seen only a few times. The genes are TRBV24-1 and TRBJ2-5, with no clear D. Trimming took 9 bases from V and 0 from J, leaving 10 bases between them. The CDR3 extends over 13 amino acids. Germline CDR1 and CDR2: KGHDR and SFDVKD. CDR3 bases: TGTGCCACCCTCGAACCGAACCAAGAGACCCAGTACTTC. This translates into CATLEPNQETQYF.

V is TRBV10-3 and J is TRBJ2-1; D not resolved. Trimming shortened V by 4 bases and J by 7 bases, and 17 bases separated the two germline ends. The CDR3 length is 15 residues. Germline V gene sequence: CDR1 ENHRY, CDR2 SYGVKD. The CDR3 DNA reads as TGTGCCATCAGTGTTGAGAGGTTCGGGCAGAATGAGCAGTTCTTC. It is translated as CAISVERFGQNEQFF.

The chain has TRBV12-3 or TRBV12-4 and TRBJ2-7, with D perhaps TRBD2 (5 bases). The CDR3 spans 12 residues. The germline V and J ends were trimmed by 5 bases and 6 bases, with 11 bases remaining between them. The CDR3 DNA reads TGTGCCAGCAGTCGCCTAGCTTCCGAGCAGTACTTC. Protein: CASSRLASEQYF.

The chain recombines TRBV14 with TRBJ1-3; D gene uncertain. V was shortened by 4 bases and J by 0 bases, with 10 bases between the two germline ends. From germline, CDR1 is SGHDN and CDR2 FVKESK. The CDR3 is made up of 15 amino acids. CDR3 region: CASSLLSYSGNTIYF. CDR3 DNA sequence: TGTGCCAGCAGCCTACTGAGCTACTCTGGAAACACCATATATTTT.

The sample holds many counts of this clonotype. This chain uses TRBV9 with TRBJ1-1, with TRBD1 as a possible D gene (6 bases). Germline CDR1 SGDLS, CDR2 YYNGEE. V lost 2 bases, J lost 1 base, and 15 bases lay in between. CDR3 size: 16 residues. CDR3 region: CASSVDSVTGNTEAFF. The CDR3 DNA is TGTGCCAGCAGCGTGGACAGTGTGACGGGGAACACTGAAGCTTTCTTT.

V gene TRBV10-3 combines with J gene TRBJ2-7; a possible D gene is TRBD1 (6 bases). V was cut by 10 bases and J by 0 bases, with 10 bases left in between. The CDR3 runs to 12 residues. Germline V gene sequence: CDR1 ENHRY, CDR2 SYGVKD. As DNA, the CDR3 is TGTGCCACCGGACAGACCTCCTACGAGCAGTACTTC. As protein: CATGQTSYEQYF.

This clonotype was counted between two and nine times. In DNA, the CDR3 is TGTGCCAGTAGGGGCGGGGGGTACAATGAGCAGTTCTTC. This sequence encodes CASRGGGYNEQFF. The chain joins TRBV19 to TRBJ2-1; TRBD2 matches 8 bases. This CDR3 comprises 13 residues. The V gene end was trimmed by 6 bases and the J gene end by 4 bases; junction bases not matched to a gene: 2. CDR1 and CDR2 from the germline V gene are LNHDA and SQIVND (reference sequence).

This clonotype was counted between two and nine times. This may stem from a read error, because a much larger clone lies one nucleotide away. V usage is TRBV11-1 and J usage is TRBJ1-1, with D possibly TRBD1 on 5 matching bases. This CDR3 has 16 residues. Germline CDR1 is SGHAT and CDR2 is FQDESV (reference sequence). The CDR3 sequence is CASGFPRQSSNTEAFF. The CDR3 DNA reads as TGTGCCAGCGGCTTTCCCCGACAGTCTTCGAACACTGAAGCTTTCTTT.

The rearrangement uses TRBV10-3 and TRBJ1-3; D may be TRBD1 (5 bases). The germline V gene encodes CDR1 ENHRY and CDR2 SYGVKD. CDR3 size: 16 residues. V lost 6 bases to trimming and J lost 4 bases, with 19 bases between them. The CDR3 sequence: CAISGDSLGMGNTIYF. The CDR3 DNA reads TGTGCCATCAGCGGAGACAGCCTCGGGATGGGAAACACCATATATTTT.

Many counts were recorded for this clonotype. V is TRBV12-3 or TRBV12-4 and J is TRBJ1-2; D remains ambiguous. The CDR3 covers 13 residues. V lost 5 bases and J 7 bases, leaving 14 bases between the germline ends. This chain's CDR3 is CASSLGVGSGYTF. The CDR3 nucleotides are TGTGCCAGCAGTCTTGGCGTCGGGAGTGGCTACACCTTC.

This clonotype was seen more than once but under ten times. The V gene is TRBV27, the J gene TRBJ2-1, with D unresolved. V was clipped by 3 bases and J by 4 bases, with 7 bases between them. The germline V gene encodes CDR1 MNHEY and CDR2 SMNVEV (reference sequence). CDR3 length: 13 amino acids. CDR3 bases: TGTGCCAGCAGTTTTGGCGGTTACAATGAGCAGTTCTTC. Translated: CASSFGGYNEQFF.